This paragraph covers one TCR beta chain sequence. Its recognized antigen is unknown. Qualities for individual bases were not recorded, and no much larger clone is one base off. This sample stems from a study of PD-L1 blockade in urothelial cancer listed by TCRdb under 2017. Regarding the study in general: Therapy was started in the mid-2010s for all patients, and atezolizumab 1,200 mg was administered intravenously every 3 weeks. About nine tenths of the roughly 29 patients were identified as males with urothelial cancer of bladder origin, and a prior smoking history was reported by 18 of 29 patients. Patients had an ECOG performance status of 0 or 1 and had received between 0 and 3 prior chemotherapy regimens. Blood samples were analyzed 3 weeks after the start of treatment (second dose) and 6 weeks after the start of treatment. A median of roughly 140,000 T cells and 85,000 or so unique TCRs was obtained from blood samples, and a median clonality of around 0.072 was observed. Somatic, immune and clinical correlates of response to PD-L1 blockade with atezolizumab in urothelial cancer were the focus of an exploratory multi-omic analysis. Pretreatment tumor samples, along with matched peripheral blood serially collected before and after atezolizumab treatment, were subjected to TCR sequencing. Progression-free survival longer than 6 months counted as durable clinical benefit, and TCR features were additionally tested against both progression-free and overall survival. In the same patients, whole exome sequencing and RNA sequencing of pretreatment tumors were performed in addition to TCR sequencing. Durable clinical benefit was achieved by nine patients and was not achieved by 20 patients. Over 28 patients had pretreatment blood TCR-seq, around 24 had at least one posttreatment blood collection, and around 24 had tumor TCR-seq. Study-wide findings and limitations: Improved progression-free and overall survival was associated with having pretreatment peripheral blood TCR clonality below the median. Small sample size (n ≈ 29) and many exploratory analyses mean the results are intended to be hypothesis-generating. Among patients with durable benefit, tumor-associated TCR clones showed greater expansion in peripheral blood 3 weeks after treatment started (n = 22, p = 0.022).

The CDR3 has 14 amino acids, counting the end cysteine and phenylalanine. Just CDR3 DNA is preserved here, 42 bases in frame from base 1. CDR1 LNHDA and CDR2 SQIVND were looked up in the germline V gene (reference sequence). V loses 5 bases, J loses 1 base, and the germline ends lie 10 bases apart. Each PCR received spiked-in synthetic TCR analog templates so that absolute template abundance could be estimated from read counts. The immunoSEQ assay was used to amplify TCRbeta CDR3 regions from genomic DNA with bias-controlled V and J gene primers. Sequencing of rearranged TCRbeta segments was performed at approximately 20X coverage. As for the original processing: Clustering was used to correct sequencing errors, and CDR3s were annotated against IMGT so that V, D and J genes could be assigned. Downstream analyses used only productive TCRbeta rearrangements, leaving out any out-of-frame or stop-codon sequences. To compute clonality, Shannon entropy was normalized by the log of the number of unique productive sequences and then subtracted from one. Fisher's exact test with Benjamini-Hochberg correction, at a threshold of adjusted p below 0.01, was used to find clones that differed between time points or between blood and tumor. Here the immuneACCESS table is served through TCRdb, limited to in-frame sequences with V and J called. Missing clones are a known gap in these copies; in checked studies unresolved V genes cover under half, and the rest lacks a known reason. V and J calls and clone size are as listed in that table; D and trimming were resolved from the DNA. The sample yields about 50,000 clones; approximately 85% were counted once. The top ten clonotypes cover roughly 1.9% of the sample.

In the paper's terms, the time point label means: peripheral blood 6 weeks after treatment start. The cohort included 29 patients with locally advanced or metastatic urothelial carcinoma who were treated at Memorial Sloan Kettering on a trial protocol. Peripheral blood mononuclear cells were collected pretreatment and during treatment, with between 1 and 8 total time points per patient. The Qiagen DNeasy Blood extraction kit was used to purify genomic DNA from total PBMCs and from tumor samples. PBMCs were collected pretreatment and during treatment and were isolated and stored as previously described.

The rearranged segments are TRBV19 and TRBJ2-3; TRBD2 is possibly the D segment (6 matching bases). This TCR came from a man between 50 and 59 years old with urothelial cancer. Here the sequenced sample was PBMCs, taken around atezolizumab (anti-PD-L1) treatment. The nucleotide sequence is given as TGTGCCAGTAGTCTCGGAGGGGGCACAGATACGCAGTATTTT. Translated, this gives CASSLGGGTDTQYF.